The 28 T cell receptor beta chains listed next were all sequenced from one sample in a study of blood T cell repertoires in COVID-19. Measured with immunoSEQ multiplex PCR; TCRdb has only the in-frame clones, and not every one. The sample has around 87,000 clones, almost 80% seen once. Input material: peripheral blood. Source of these receptors: a human donor in a cohort sampled during active COVID-19.

This sequence joins TRBV10-1 and TRBJ2-4, with 10 bases matching TRBD1. V was pared by 8 bases and J by 5 bases, with 0 bases of the junction left unmatched. The CDR3 contains 12 residues. The V gene's germline CDR1 is WNHNN and CDR2 SYGVQD (reference sequence). The CDR3 sequence is CASGQGENIQYF. Here the CDR3 DNA reads TGCGCCAGCGGACAGGGGGAAAACATTCAGTACTTC.

At least ten counts were recorded for this clone. This CDR3 reads CASSQGRVGELFF. In nucleotides, the CDR3 is TGTGCCAGTAGTCAGGGTCGGGTCGGGGAGCTGTTTTTT. The chain couples TRBV19 to TRBJ2-2; possibly TRBD1 for D (5 bases). V was cut by 5 bases and J by 7 bases, with 11 bases left in between. There are 13 residues in the CDR3. CDR1 and CDR2 (germline): LNHDA, SQIVND (reference sequence).

J is TRBJ1-3 and V is TRBV6-5; D possibly corresponds to TRBD1 (6 bases). The CDR3 runs 15 residues. Trimming pared 8 bases from V and 0 bases from J, leaving 14 bases between. Per germline, CDR1 MNHEY and CDR2 SVGAGI. The CDR3 nucleotides are TGTGCCAGCGGGGGCCGCCTTACCTCTGGAAACACCATATATTTT. Residues: CASGGRLTSGNTIYF.

V and J are TRBV7-8 and TRBJ2-2, with a weak D call TRBD2 (5 bases). From germline, CDR1 is SGHVS and CDR2 FQNEAQ. The CDR3 length is 15 residues. The V end lost 0 bases, the J end lost 6 bases, and 11 bases lay between the germline ends. CDR3 DNA sequence: TGTGCCAGCAGCTTAGCAGTGAGGGCGGCCGGGGAGCTGTTTTTT. It is translated as CASSLAVRAAGELFF.

The rearrangement uses TRBV15 and TRBJ1-5; TRBD1 matches 9 bases. This CDR3 is built from 13 residues. The J segment lost 4 bases and the V segment lost 9 bases, leaving 4 bases of the junction unmatched. Germline assignment: CDR1 LNHNV and CDR2 YYDKDF (reference sequence). The CDR3 reads CATRDRGNQPQHF. DNA for the CDR3: TGTGCCACTCGAGACAGGGGGAATCAGCCCCAGCATTTT.

This clone appeared a few times. The V gene is TRBV2, the J gene TRBJ2-7; D uncertain. This CDR3 spans 15 amino acids. The germline V gene encodes CDR1 SNHLY and CDR2 FYNNEI. Deletions cut 1 base from V and 3 bases from J, with 13 bases between. The CDR3 loop is CASSEGSVQIYEQYF. In nucleotides, the CDR3 is TGTGCCAGCAGTGAAGGGTCCGTGCAGATCTACGAGCAGTACTTC.

The gene calls are TRBV28 and TRBJ1-2, with 12 bases lining up with TRBD1. The CDR3 spans 17 residues. Germline V gene lookup returns CDR1 MDHEN and CDR2 SYDVKM. The V segment lost 8 bases and the J segment 6 bases; nucleotides outside the gene matches: 16. The CDR3 nucleotides are TGTGCCAGCCACGGGACAGGGGGCGGTATCATCCTCAATGGCTACACCTTC. Translation gives CASHGTGGGIILNGYTF.

The V and J genes are TRBV2 and TRBJ2-7; 7 positions match TRBD1. The V gene end was trimmed by 4 bases and the J gene end by 4 bases; junction bases not matched to a gene: 4. Germline V gene sequence: CDR1 SNHLY, CDR2 FYNNEI. The CDR3 loop spans 13 amino acids. CDR3 nucleotide sequence: TGTGCCAGCAGTGTCCTGACAGGGTACGAGCAGTACTTC. It translates to CASSVLTGYEQYF.

The chain combines TRBV7-2 with TRBJ1-5; D gene ambiguous. Germline assignment: CDR1 SGHTA and CDR2 FQGNSA. V lost 1 base, J lost 2 bases, and 6 bases lay in between. The CDR3 is 14 amino acids. This chain's CDR3 is CASSLEGGNQPQHF. The CDR3 coding sequence is TGTGCCAGCAGCTTAGAAGGAGGCAATCAGCCCCAGCATTTT.

This clone was seen a handful of times. At the DNA level, this CDR3 is encoded by other sequences in the same sample as well. The V call is TRBV9, the J call TRBJ1-6; possible D gene TRBD1, 6 bases. Germline V gene data show CDR1 as SGDLS and CDR2 as YYNGEE. This CDR3 has 14 residues. Trimming shortened V by 3 bases and J by 7 bases, and 11 bases separated the two germline ends. In DNA form, the CDR3 reads TGTGCCAGCAGCGCGACAGGAGAAAATTCACCCCTCCACTTT. Its protein product is CASSATGENSPLHF.

V is TRBV5-1 and J is TRBJ2-3; possible D gene TRBD2, 7 bases. CDR1 and CDR2 from the germline V gene are SGHRS and YFSETQ. V was cut by 4 bases and J by 2 bases, with 14 bases left in between. The CDR3 extends over 15 amino acids. CDR3 residues: CASSNRGGATDTQYF. DNA for the CDR3: TGCGCCAGCAGCAATCGTGGGGGGGCCACAGATACGCAGTATTTT. Based on the CDR3 plus reference TRBV5-1 and TRBJ2-3, the full variable domain is KAGVTQTPRYLIKTRGQQVTLSCSPISGHRSVSWYQQTPGQGLQFLFEYFSETQRNKGNFPGRFSGRQFSNSRSEMNVSTLELGDSALYLCASSNRGGATDTQYFGPGTRLTVL.

This clone appeared a few times. V usage is TRBV5-1 and J usage is TRBJ1-2, with TRBD1 matching 8 bases. The length of the CDR3 is 14 residues. Germline assignment: CDR1 SGHRS and CDR2 YFSETQ. J gave up 5 bases and V 5 bases, and 8 bases lay outside the gene matches. In DNA, the CDR3 is TGCGCCAGCAGTTGGGGGACAGGAAGATATGGCTACACCTTC. Residues: CASSWGTGRYGYTF.

The chain couples TRBV3-1 (or the pseudogene TRBV3-2) to TRBJ1-3; a possible D gene is TRBD1 (6 bases). Trimming cost V 3 bases and J 7 bases, with 22 bases left between them. The CDR3 is 17 residues long. Germline CDR1 and CDR2: LGHDT and YNNKEL (reference sequence). DNA for the CDR3: TGTGCCAGCAGCCACCACCCGGACAGTTTCTCTGAGAACACCATATATTTT. Protein: CASSHHPDSFSENTIYF.

The chain couples TRBV10-2 to TRBJ1-5; no clear D. The V end was cut by 2 bases, the J end by 6 bases, with 11 bases between. Germline CDR1 is WSHSY and CDR2 is SAAADI. The CDR3 spans 14 residues. This CDR3 is CASSEPGSGQPQHF. CDR3 nucleotide sequence: TGCGCCAGCAGTGAGCCGGGGAGCGGTCAGCCCCAGCATTTT.

In this sample, this clone turned up a few times. CDR3 DNA sequence: TGTGCCTGGAGTCCCCTCGACAGGGGAAGCGAGCAGTACTTC. It specifies CAWSPLDRGSEQYF. This chain connects TRBV30 to TRBJ2-7; TRBD1 matches 8 bases. Germline lookup yields CDR1 GTSNPN and CDR2 SVGIG (reference sequence). The CDR3 is made up of 14 amino acids. With 2 bases clipped from V and 6 bases from J, the junction kept 9 bases outside the gene matches.

V is TRBV30 and J is TRBJ2-7; 11 bases are shared with TRBD1. The ends lost 2 bases at V and 0 bases at J; junction bases unmatched: 3. There are 15 residues in the CDR3. Germline loops: CDR1 GTSNPN, CDR2 SVGIG (reference sequence). The DNA for the CDR3 is TGTGCCTGGAGTCCGGGACAGGGGGTCTCCTACGAGCAGTACTTC. Its protein product is CAWSPGQGVSYEQYF.

A few counts support this clone. The rearrangement links TRBV24-1 to TRBJ2-2; 8 bases align to TRBD2. The ends lost 0 bases at V and 7 bases at J; junction bases unmatched: 3. CDR1 and CDR2 (germline): KGHDR, SFDVKD. CDR3 length equals 15 residues. The CDR3 spells CATSDLAGGGGELFF. CDR3 DNA: TGTGCCACCAGTGATTTGGCGGGGGGCGGCGGGGAGCTGTTTTTT.

The chain is built from TRBV9 and TRBJ2-1, with 9 bases that match TRBD1. Germline assignment: CDR1 SGDLS and CDR2 YYNGEE. The V segment lost 2 bases and the J segment 2 bases; nucleotides outside the gene matches: 2. The CDR3 is made up of 15 amino acids. For the CDR3, the DNA is TGTGCCAGCAGCGTTAGACAGGGGGCCTACAATGAGCAGTTCTTC. Translation: CASSVRQGAYNEQFF.

The V call is TRBV7-9, the J call TRBJ2-3; 8 nucleotides match TRBD1. Germline V gives CDR1 SEHNR, CDR2 FQNEAQ (reference sequence). J lost 2 bases, V lost 5 bases, and 9 bases had no gene match. CDR3 size: 16 residues. CDR3 protein: CASSGRQGSYTDTQYF. CDR3 coding DNA: TGTGCCAGCAGCGGAAGACAGGGGTCTTACACAGATACGCAGTATTTT.

This clone came up many times. The chain is built from TRBV7-9 and TRBJ2-1; the D gene is possibly TRBD2 (5 bases). Between the trimmed V and J ends, which lost 1 base and 8 bases, there was a span of 9 bases. Germline lookup yields CDR1 SEHNR and CDR2 FQNEAQ (reference sequence). The CDR3 contains 13 residues. Here the CDR3 DNA reads TGTGCCAGCAGCTTAGGGACTGCAGATGAGCAGTTCTTC. It codes for CASSLGTADEQFF.

The chain carries TRBV28 and TRBJ1-2; tentatively, D is TRBD1 (6 bases). Germline V gene sequence: CDR1 MDHEN, CDR2 SYDVKM. V lost 5 bases and J 8 bases, leaving 18 bases between the germline ends. The CDR3 covers 14 residues. Here the CDR3 reads CASSVTGTTGGYTF. In nucleotides, the CDR3 is TGTGCCAGCAGTGTCACCGGGACAACGGGGGGCTACACCTTC.

This clone was detected once. The V and J genes are TRBV7-8 and TRBJ2-7, with a possible D match to TRBD2 (6 bases). V lost 5 bases, J lost 0 bases, and 26 bases lay in between. Per the germline V gene, CDR1 is SGHVS and CDR2 is FQNEAQ. The CDR3 sequence is 19 residues long. CDR3 region: CASSRGTGVADVSSYEQYF. The DNA for the CDR3 is TGTGCCAGCAGCAGAGGGACCGGGGTAGCGGATGTGAGCTCCTACGAGCAGTACTTC.

This chain connects TRBV2 to TRBJ1-5; the D gene is possibly TRBD1 (6 bases). Germline assignment: CDR1 SNHLY and CDR2 FYNNEI. The CDR3 is made up of 16 amino acids. V was clipped by 1 base and J by 0 bases, with 10 bases between them. The CDR3 sequence is CASSEEGGYSNQPQHF. The CDR3 nucleotides are TGTGCCAGCAGTGAAGAGGGGGGGTATAGCAATCAGCCCCAGCATTTT.

The chain recombines TRBV4-2 with TRBJ1-4; 8 bases match TRBD1. The ends lost 0 bases at V and 7 bases at J; junction bases unmatched: 7. CDR1 and CDR2 (germline): LGHNA, YNFKEQ. The CDR3 loop spans 16 amino acids. The CDR3 spells CASSQDTGQGREKLFF. The CDR3 DNA sequence: TGTGCCAGCAGCCAAGATACCGGACAGGGACGTGAAAAACTGTTTTTT.

The rearrangement uses TRBV2 and TRBJ2-2; D unresolved. Germline assignment: CDR1 SNHLY and CDR2 FYNNEI. Trimming left V 0 bases short and J 4 bases short, with 6 bases between. This CDR3 contains 14 residues. In DNA, the CDR3 is TGTGCCAGCAGTGAAGCTTCTACCACCGGGGAGCTGTTTTTT. Protein sequence: CASSEASTTGELFF. Looking up the rest from reference TRBV2 and TRBJ2-2 gives the full variable domain: EPEVTQTPSHQVTQMGQEVILRCVPISNHLYFYWYRQILGQKVEFLVSFYNNEISEKSEIFDDQFSVERPDGSNFTLKIRSTKLEDSAMYFCASSEASTTGELFFGEGSRLTVL.

The chain carries TRBV5-8 and TRBJ2-2, with 8 bases aligning to TRBD1. The CDR3 covers 16 residues. Unmatched junction bases numbered 5, after V lost 0 bases and J lost 4 bases. CDR1 is SGHTS and CDR2 is YDEGEE in the germline V gene. The CDR3 DNA is TGTGCCAGCAGCTTGGGACAGGGGATACTCACCGGGGAGCTGTTTTTT. Its protein is CASSLGQGILTGELFF. Drawing the rest from reference TRBV5-8 and TRBJ2-2, the complete variable domain is EAGVTQSPTHLIKTRGQQATLRCSPISGHTSVYWYQQALGLGLQFLLWYDEGEERNRGNFPPRFSGRQFPNYSSELNVNALELEDSALYLCASSLGQGILTGELFFGEGSRLTVL.

The rearrangement uses TRBV10-3 and TRBJ2-7, with D unclear. Per the germline V gene, CDR1 is ENHRY and CDR2 is SYGVKD. The CDR3 consists of 14 residues. Between the trimmed V and J ends, which lost 3 bases and 2 bases, there was a span of 11 bases. As DNA, the CDR3 is TGTGCCATCAGTGAAAGTGAGGTCGCCTACGAGCAGTACTTC. Translated: CAISESEVAYEQYF.

This sequence joins TRBV15 and TRBJ1-1, with a tentative D call TRBD1 (5 bases). Germline V lookup: CDR1 LNHNV, CDR2 YYDKDF (reference sequence). V lost 8 bases and J lost 1, with 20 bases in between. This CDR3 contains 16 residues. For the CDR3, the DNA is TGTGCCACCGGACAAGATATAGGACGGAAGAACACTGAAGCTTTCTTT. It is translated as CATGQDIGRKNTEAFF.